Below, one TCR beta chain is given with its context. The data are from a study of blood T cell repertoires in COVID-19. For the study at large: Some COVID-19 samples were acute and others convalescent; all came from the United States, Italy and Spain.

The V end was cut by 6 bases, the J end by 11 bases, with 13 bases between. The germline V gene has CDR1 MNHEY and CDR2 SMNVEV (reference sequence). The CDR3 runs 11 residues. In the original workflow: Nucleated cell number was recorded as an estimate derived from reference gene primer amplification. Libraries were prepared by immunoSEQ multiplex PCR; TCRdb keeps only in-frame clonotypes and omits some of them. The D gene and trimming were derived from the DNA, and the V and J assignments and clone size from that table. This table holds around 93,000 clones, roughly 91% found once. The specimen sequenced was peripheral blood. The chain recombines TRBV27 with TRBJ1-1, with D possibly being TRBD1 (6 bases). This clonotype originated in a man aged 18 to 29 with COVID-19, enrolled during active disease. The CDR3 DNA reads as TGTGCCAGCAGAGACAGGAACTATGCTTTCTTT. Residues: CASRDRNYAFF.